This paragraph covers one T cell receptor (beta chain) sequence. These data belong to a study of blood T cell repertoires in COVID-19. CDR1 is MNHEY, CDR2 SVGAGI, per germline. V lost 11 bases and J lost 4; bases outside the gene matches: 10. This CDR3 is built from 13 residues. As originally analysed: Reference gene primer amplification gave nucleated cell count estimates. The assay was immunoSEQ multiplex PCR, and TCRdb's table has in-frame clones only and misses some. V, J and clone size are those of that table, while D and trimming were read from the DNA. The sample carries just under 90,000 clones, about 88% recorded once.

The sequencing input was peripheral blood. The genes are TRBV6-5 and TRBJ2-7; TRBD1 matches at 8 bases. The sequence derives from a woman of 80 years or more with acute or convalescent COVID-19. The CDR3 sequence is CAGQGALSYEQYF. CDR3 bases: TGTGCCGGTCAGGGGGCTTTATCGTACGAGCAGTACTTC.